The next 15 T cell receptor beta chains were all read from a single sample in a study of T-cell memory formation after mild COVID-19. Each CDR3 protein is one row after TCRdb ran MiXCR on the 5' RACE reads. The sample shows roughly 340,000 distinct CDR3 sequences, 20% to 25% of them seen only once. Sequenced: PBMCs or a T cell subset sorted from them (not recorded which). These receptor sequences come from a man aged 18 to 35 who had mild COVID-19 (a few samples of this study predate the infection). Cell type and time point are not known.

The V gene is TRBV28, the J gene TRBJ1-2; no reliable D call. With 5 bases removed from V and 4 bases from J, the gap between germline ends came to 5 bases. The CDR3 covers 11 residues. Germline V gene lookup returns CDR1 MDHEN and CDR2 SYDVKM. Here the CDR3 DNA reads TGTGCCAGCAGTAAATCCTATGGCTACACCTTC. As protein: CASSKSYGYTF.

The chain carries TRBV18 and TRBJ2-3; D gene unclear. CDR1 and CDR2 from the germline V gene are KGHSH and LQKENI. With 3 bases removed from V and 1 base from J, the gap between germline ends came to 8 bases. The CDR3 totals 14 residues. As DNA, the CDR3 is TGTGCCAGCTCACCTCTAGGTCGCACAGATACGCAGTATTTT. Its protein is CASSPLGRTDTQYF.

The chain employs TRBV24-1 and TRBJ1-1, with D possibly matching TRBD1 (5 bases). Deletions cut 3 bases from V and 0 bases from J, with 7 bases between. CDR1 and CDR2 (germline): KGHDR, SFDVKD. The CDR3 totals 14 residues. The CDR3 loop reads CATSDGTLNTEAFF. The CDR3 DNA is TGTGCCACCAGTGATGGGACTTTGAACACTGAAGCTTTCTTT.

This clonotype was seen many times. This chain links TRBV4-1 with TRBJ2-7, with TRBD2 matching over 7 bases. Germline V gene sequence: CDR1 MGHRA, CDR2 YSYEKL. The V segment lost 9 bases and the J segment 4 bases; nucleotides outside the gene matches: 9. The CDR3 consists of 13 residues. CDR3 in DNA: TGCGCCAGACTGGTGGGGGGGTCGTACGAGCAGTACTTC. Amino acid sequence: CARLVGGSYEQYF.

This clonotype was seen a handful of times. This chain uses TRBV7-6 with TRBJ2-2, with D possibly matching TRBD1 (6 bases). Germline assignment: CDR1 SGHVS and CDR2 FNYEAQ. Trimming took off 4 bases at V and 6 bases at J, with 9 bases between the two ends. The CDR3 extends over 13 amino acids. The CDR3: CASSYRQAGELFF. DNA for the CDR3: TGTGCCAGCAGCTACAGACAGGCCGGGGAGCTGTTTTTT.

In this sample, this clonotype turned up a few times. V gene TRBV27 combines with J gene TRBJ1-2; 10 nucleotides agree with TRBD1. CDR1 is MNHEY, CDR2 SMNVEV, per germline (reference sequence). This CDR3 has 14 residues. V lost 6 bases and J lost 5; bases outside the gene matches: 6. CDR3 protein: CASRRQGAYYGYTF. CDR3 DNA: TGTGCCAGCAGGCGACAGGGGGCGTATTATGGCTACACCTTC.

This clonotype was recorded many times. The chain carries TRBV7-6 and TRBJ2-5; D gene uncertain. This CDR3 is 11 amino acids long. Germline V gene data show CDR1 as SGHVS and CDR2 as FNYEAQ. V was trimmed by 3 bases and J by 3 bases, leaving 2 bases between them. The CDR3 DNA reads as TGTGCCAGCAGCTTTAAAGAGACCCAGTACTTC. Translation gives CASSFKETQYF.

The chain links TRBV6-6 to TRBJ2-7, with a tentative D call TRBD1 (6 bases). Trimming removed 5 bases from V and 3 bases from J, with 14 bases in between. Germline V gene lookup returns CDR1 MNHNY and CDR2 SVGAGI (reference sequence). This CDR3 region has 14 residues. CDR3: CASSLTGHDYEQYF. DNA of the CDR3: TGTGCCAGCAGTCTAACGGGACACGACTACGAGCAGTACTTC.

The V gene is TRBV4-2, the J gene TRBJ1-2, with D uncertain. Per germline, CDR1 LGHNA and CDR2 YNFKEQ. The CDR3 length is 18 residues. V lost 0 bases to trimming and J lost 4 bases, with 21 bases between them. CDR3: CASSQDSGAEQPRYGYTF. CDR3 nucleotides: TGTGCCAGCAGCCAAGATTCCGGAGCAGAGCAACCCCGCTATGGCTACACCTTC.

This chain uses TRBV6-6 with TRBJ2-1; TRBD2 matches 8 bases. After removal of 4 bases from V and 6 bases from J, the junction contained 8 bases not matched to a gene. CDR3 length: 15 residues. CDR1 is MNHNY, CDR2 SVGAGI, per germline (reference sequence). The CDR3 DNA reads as TGTGCCAGCAGTTGGTCGGGAGGGGGAGGCAATGAGCAGTTCTTC. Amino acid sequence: CASSWSGGGGNEQFF.

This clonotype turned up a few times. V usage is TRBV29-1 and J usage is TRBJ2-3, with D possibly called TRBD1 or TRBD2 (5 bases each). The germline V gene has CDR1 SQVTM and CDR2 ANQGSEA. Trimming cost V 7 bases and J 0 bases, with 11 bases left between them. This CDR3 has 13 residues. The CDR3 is CSAQGPSTDTQYF. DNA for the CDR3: TGCAGCGCCCAGGGACCGAGCACAGATACGCAGTATTTT.

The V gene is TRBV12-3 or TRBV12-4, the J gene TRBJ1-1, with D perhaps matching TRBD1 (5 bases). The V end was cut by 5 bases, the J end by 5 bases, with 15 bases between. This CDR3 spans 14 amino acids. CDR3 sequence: CASSRGGSWTEAFF. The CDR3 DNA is TGTGCCAGCAGTCGCGGGGGGAGTTGGACTGAAGCTTTCTTT.

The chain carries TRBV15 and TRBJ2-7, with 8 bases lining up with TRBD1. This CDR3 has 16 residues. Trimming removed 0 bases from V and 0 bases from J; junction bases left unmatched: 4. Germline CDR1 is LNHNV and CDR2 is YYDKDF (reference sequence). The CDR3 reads CATSRERQGSSYEQYV. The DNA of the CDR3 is TGTGCCACCAGCAGAGAGAGACAGGGGAGCTCCTACGAGCAGTACGTC.

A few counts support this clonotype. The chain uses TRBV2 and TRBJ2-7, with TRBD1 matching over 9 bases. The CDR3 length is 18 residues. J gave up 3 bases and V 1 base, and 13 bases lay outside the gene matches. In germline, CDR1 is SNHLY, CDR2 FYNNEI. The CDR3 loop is CASSEGYTGTGTYYEQYV. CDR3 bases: TGTGCCAGCAGTGAAGGCTATACCGGGACAGGGACTTACTACGAGCAGTACGTC.

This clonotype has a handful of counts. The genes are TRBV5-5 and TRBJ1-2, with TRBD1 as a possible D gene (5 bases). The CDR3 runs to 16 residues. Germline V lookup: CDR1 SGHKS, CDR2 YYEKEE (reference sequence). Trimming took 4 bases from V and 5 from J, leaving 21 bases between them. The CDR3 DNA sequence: TGTGCCAGCAGCGCTCCCCCCGTGGGGACGGAATATGGCTACACCTTC. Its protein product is CASSAPPVGTEYGYTF.